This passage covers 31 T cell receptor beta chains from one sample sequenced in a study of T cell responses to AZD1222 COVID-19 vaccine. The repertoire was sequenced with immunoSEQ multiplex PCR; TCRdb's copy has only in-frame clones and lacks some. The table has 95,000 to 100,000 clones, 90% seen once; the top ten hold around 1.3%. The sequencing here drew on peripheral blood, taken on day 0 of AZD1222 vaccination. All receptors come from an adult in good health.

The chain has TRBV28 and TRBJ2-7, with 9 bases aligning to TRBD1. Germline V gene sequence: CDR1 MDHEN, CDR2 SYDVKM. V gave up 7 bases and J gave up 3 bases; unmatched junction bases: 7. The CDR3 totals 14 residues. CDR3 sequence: CASKDPGQGYEQYF. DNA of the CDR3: TGTGCCAGCAAGGACCCGGGACAGGGCTACGAGCAGTACTTC.

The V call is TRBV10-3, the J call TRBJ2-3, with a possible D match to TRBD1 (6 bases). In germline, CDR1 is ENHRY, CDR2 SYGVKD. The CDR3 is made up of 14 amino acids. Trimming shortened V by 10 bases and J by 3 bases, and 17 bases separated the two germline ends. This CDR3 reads CATTSGGRTDTQYF. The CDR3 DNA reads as TGTGCCACCACTAGTGGGGGCAGGACAGATACGCAGTATTTT.

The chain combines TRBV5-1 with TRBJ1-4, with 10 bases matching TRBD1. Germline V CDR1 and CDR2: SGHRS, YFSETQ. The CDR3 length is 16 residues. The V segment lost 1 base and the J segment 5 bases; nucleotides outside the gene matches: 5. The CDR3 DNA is TGCGCCAGCAGCTTGACCACGGGACAGGGGAATGAAAAACTGTTTTTT. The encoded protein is CASSLTTGQGNEKLFF.

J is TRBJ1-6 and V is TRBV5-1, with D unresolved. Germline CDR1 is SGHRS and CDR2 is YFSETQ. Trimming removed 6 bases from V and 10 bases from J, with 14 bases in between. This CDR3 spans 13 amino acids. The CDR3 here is CASTWEGSSPLHF. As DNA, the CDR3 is TGCGCCAGCACCTGGGAGGGATCGTCACCCCTCCACTTT.

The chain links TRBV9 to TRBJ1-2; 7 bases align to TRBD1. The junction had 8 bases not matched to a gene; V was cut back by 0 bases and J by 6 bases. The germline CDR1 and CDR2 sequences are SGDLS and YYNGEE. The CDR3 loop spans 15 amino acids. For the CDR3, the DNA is TGTGCCAGCAGCGTAGAAGGGGGCGCAGCTGATGGCTACACCTTC. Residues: CASSVEGGAADGYTF.

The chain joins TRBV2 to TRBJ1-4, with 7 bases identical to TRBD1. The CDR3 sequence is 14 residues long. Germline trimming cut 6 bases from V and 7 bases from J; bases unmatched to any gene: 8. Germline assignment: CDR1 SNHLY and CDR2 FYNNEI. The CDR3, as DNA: TGTGCCAGCAGGGATACAGGGGACGGTGAAAAACTGTTTTTT. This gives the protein CASRDTGDGEKLFF.

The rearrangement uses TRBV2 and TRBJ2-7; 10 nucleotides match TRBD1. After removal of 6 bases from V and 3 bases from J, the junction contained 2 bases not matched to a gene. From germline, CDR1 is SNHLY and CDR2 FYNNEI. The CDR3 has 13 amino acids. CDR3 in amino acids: CASRGDRGYEQYF. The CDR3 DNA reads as TGTGCCAGCAGGGGGGACAGGGGCTACGAGCAGTACTTC.

The CDR3 DNA reads TGTGCCAGCAGCATCCAAGGGGGTTATGGCTACACCTTC. This sequence encodes CASSIQGGYGYTF. This rearrangement joins TRBV3-1 (or the pseudogene TRBV3-2) to TRBJ1-2; TRBD1 is a possible D gene (6 bases). CDR3 length: 13 amino acids. Deletions cut 5 bases from V and 5 bases from J, with 12 bases between. Germline V gene lookup returns CDR1 LGHDT and CDR2 YNNKEL (reference sequence).

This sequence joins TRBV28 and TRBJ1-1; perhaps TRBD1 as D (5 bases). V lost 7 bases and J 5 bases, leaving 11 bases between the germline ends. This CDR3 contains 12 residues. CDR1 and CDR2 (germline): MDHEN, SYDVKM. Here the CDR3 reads CASKKGETEAFF. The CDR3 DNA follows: TGTGCCAGCAAGAAAGGGGAAACTGAAGCTTTCTTT.

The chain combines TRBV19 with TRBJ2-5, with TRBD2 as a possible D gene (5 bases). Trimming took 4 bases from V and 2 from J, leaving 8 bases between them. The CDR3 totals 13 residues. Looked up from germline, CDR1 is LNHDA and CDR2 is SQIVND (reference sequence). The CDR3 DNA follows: TGTGCCAGTAGTAAGAGGGTTCAAGAGACCCAGTACTTC. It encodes CASSKRVQETQYF.

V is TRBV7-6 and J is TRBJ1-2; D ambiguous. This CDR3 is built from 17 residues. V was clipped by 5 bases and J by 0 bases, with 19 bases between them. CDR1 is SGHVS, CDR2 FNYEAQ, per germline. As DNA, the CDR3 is TGTGCCAGCAGCCCACGGGTTCCTGAACGGACTAACTATGGCTACACCTTC. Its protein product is CASSPRVPERTNYGYTF.

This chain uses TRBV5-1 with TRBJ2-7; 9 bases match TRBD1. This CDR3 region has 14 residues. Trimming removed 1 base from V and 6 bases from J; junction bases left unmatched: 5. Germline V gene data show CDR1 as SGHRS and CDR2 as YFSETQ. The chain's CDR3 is CASSLWTGETEQYF. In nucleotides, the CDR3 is TGCGCCAGCAGCTTGTGGACAGGGGAAACCGAGCAGTACTTC.

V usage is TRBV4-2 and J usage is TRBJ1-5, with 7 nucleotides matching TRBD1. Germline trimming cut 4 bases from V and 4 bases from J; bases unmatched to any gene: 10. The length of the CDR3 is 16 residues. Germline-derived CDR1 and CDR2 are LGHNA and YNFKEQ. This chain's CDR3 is CASSPRGGTANQPQHF. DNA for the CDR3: TGTGCCAGCAGCCCCCGTGGCGGGACAGCGAATCAGCCCCAGCATTTT.

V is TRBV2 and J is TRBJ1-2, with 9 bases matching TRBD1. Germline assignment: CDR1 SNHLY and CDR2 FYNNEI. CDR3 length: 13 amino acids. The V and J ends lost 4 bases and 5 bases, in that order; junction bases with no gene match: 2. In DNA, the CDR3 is TGTGCCAGCAGTGGGGACAGGGAGTATGGCTACACCTTC. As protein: CASSGDREYGYTF.

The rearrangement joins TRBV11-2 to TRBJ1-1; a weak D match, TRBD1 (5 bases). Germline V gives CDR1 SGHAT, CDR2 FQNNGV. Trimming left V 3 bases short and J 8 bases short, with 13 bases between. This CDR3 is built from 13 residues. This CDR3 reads CASSFDREGEAFF. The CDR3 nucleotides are TGTGCCAGCAGCTTTGACAGAGAGGGAGAAGCTTTCTTT.

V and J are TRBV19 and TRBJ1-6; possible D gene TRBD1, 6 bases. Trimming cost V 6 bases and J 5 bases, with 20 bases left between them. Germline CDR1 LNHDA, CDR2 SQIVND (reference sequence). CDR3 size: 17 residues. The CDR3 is CASRRDSFRDNNSPLHF. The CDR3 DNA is TGTGCCAGTAGACGGGACTCTTTCCGGGACAATAATTCACCCCTCCACTTT.

CDR3 sequence reads: CATKLPQEYEQYF. CDR3 DNA: TGTGCCACCAAGCTTCCACAGGAATACGAGCAGTACTTC. The V call is TRBV6-5, the J call TRBJ2-7; perhaps TRBD1 as D (5 bases). The germline CDR1 and CDR2 sequences are MNHEY and SVGAGI. The V end lost 10 bases, the J end lost 4 bases, and 17 bases lay between the germline ends. This CDR3 region has 13 residues.

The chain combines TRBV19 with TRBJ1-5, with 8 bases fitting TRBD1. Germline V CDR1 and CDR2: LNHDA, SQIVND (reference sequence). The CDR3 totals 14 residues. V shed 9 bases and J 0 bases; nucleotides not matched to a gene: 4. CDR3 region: CASRTGTSNQPQHF. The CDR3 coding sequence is TGTGCCAGCCGGACAGGGACTAGCAATCAGCCCCAGCATTTT.

The CDR3 loop reads CASSPRGATSTDTQYF. For the CDR3, the DNA is TGTGCCAGCAGCCCTCGGGGGGCAACTAGCACAGATACGCAGTATTTT. The chain carries TRBV13 and TRBJ2-3; possible D gene TRBD2, 7 bases. The CDR3 is 16 amino acids. Germline CDR1 reads PRHDT; CDR2 reads FYEKMQ (reference sequence). The V gene lost 5 bases and the J gene lost 0 bases, with 15 bases spanning the gap.

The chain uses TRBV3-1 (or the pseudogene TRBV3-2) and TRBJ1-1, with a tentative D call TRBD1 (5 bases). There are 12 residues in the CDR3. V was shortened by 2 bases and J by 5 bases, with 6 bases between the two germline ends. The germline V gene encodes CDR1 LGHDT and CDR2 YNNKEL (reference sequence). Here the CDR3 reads CASSQRGTEAFF. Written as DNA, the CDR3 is TGTGCCAGCAGCCAACGGGGGACTGAAGCTTTCTTT.

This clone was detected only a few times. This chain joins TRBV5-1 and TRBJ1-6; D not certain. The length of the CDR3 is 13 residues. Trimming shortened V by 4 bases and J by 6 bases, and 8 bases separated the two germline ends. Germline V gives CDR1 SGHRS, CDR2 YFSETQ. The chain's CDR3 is CASSVEGNSPLHF. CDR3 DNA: TGCGCCAGCAGCGTAGAGGGTAATTCACCCCTCCACTTT.

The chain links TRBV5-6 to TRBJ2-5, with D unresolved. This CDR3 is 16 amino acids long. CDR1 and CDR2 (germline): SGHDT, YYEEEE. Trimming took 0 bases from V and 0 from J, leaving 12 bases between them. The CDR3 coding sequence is TGTGCCAGCAGCTTGGGGCTACCTAAGTACCAAGAGACCCAGTACTTC. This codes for CASSLGLPKYQETQYF.

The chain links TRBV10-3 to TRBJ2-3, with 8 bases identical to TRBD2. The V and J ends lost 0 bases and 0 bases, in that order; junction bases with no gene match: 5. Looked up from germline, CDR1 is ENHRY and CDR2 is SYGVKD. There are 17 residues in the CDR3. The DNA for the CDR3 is TGTGCCATCAGTGAGTCCCGACTAGCGAGAAGCACAGATACGCAGTATTTT. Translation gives CAISESRLARSTDTQYF.

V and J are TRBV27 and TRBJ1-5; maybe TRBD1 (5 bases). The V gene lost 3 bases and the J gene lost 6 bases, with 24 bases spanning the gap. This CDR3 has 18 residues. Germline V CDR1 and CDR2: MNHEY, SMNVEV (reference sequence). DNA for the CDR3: TGTGCCAGCAGTTTTTTGGAGGATCTCTGGGGCCGGTTTCAGCCCCAGCATTTT. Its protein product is CASSFLEDLWGRFQPQHF.

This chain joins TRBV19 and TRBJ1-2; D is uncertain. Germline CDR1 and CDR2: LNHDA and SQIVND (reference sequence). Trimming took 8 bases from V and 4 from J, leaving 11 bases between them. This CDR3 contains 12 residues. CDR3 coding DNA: TGTGCCAGTGCAAAGGGATTCTATGGCTACACCTTC. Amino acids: CASAKGFYGYTF.

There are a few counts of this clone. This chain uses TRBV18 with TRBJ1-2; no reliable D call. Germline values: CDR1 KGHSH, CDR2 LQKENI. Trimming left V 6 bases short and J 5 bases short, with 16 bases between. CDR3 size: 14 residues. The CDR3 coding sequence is TGTGCCAGCTCGCCTCTAAAGAGTTCTTATGGCTACACCTTC. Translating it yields CASSPLKSSYGYTF. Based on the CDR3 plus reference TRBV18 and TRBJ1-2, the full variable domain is NAGVMQNPRHLVRRRGQEARLRCSPMKGHSHVYWYRQLPEEGLKFMVYLQKENIIDESGMPKERFSAEFPKEGPSILRIQQVVRGDSAAYFCASSPLKSSYGYTFGSGTRLTVV.

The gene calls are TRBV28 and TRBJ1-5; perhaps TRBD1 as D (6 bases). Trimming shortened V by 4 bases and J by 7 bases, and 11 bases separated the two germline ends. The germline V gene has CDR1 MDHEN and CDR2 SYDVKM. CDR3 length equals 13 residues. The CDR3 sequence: CASSWITGQPQHF. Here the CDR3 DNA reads TGTGCCAGCAGTTGGATAACAGGGCAGCCCCAGCATTTT.

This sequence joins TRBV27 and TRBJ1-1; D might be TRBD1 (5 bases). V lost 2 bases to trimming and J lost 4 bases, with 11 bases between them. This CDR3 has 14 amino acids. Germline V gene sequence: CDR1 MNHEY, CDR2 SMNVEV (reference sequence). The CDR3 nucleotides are TGTGCCAGCAGTTTAACCGGGACGGGCACTGAAGCTTTCTTT. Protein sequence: CASSLTGTGTEAFF.

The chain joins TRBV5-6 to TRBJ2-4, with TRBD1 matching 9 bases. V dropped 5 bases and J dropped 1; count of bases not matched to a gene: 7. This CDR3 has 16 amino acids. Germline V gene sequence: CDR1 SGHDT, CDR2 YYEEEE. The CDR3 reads CASSQDRGAAKNIQYF. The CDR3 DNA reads TGTGCCAGCAGTCAGGACAGGGGAGCGGCCAAAAACATTCAGTACTTC.

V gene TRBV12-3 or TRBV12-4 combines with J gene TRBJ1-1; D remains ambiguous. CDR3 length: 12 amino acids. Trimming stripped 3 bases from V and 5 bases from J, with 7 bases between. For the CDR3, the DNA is TGTGCCAGCAGTTTTTATGGGACTGAAGCTTTCTTT. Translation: CASSFYGTEAFF.

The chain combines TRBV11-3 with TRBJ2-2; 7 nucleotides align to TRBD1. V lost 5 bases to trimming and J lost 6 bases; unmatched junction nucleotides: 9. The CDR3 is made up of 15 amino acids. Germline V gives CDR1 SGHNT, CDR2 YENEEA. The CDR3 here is CASSNQTGSAGELFF. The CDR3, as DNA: TGTGCCAGCAGCAACCAGACAGGGAGTGCCGGGGAGCTGTTTTTT.